One sample yielded the 21 T cell receptor beta chains listed below, sequenced in a study of T cell responses to AZD1222 COVID-19 vaccine. The data were produced by immunoSEQ multiplex PCR, yet TCRdb's version contains in-frame clones alone and is incomplete. The sample consists of 110,000 to 150,000 clones, around 90% of them appearing once. Material: peripheral blood, obtained on day 0 of AZD1222 vaccination. Receptors were obtained from an adult in good health.

This chain connects TRBV18 to TRBJ1-2; 10 bases are a match to TRBD1. After removal of 4 bases from V and 5 bases from J, the junction contained 4 bases not matched to a gene. CDR1 and CDR2 from the germline V gene are KGHSH and LQKENI. This CDR3 region has 14 residues. The CDR3 sequence is CASSQPGQGYGYTF. CDR3 in DNA: TGTGCCAGCTCACAACCGGGACAGGGGTATGGCTACACCTTC.

The chain carries TRBV29-1 and TRBJ1-5; 7 bases map to TRBD1. The V gene end was trimmed by 0 bases and the J gene end by 4 bases; junction bases not matched to a gene: 6. Germline V lookup: CDR1 SQVTM, CDR2 ANQGSEA. The CDR3 is 15 residues long. The CDR3 DNA reads TGCAGCGTTGAAGATCGAGGGGGCGGGAATCAGCCCCAGCATTTT. It codes for CSVEDRGGGNQPQHF. Using reference TRBV29-1 and TRBJ1-5 for the parts outside the CDR3, the full variable domain is SAVISQKPSRDICQRGTSLTIQCQVDSQVTMMFWYRQQPGQSLTLIATANQGSEATYESGFVIDKFPISRPNLTFSTLTVSNMSPEDSSIYLCSVEDRGGGNQPQHFGDGTRLSIL.

V gene TRBV7-8 combines with J gene TRBJ2-1, with 10 bases identical to TRBD2. The CDR3 length is 19 residues. Germline trimming cut 2 bases from V and 0 bases from J; bases unmatched to any gene: 10. CDR1 and CDR2 from the germline V gene are SGHVS and FQNEAQ. CDR3 loop: CASSLPSGLASISYNEQFF. The CDR3 region has the DNA TGTGCCAGCAGCTTACCCTCGGGACTAGCGTCTATCTCCTACAATGAGCAGTTCTTC.

The chain couples TRBV24-1 to TRBJ2-1; D not certain. The CDR3 loop spans 15 amino acids. Germline lookup yields CDR1 KGHDR and CDR2 SFDVKD. Trimming left V 0 bases short and J 5 bases short, with 10 bases between. The CDR3 spells CATSDLRSRNNEQFF. The CDR3 DNA reads as TGTGCCACCAGTGATTTGCGAAGTCGCAACAATGAGCAGTTCTTC.

The rearrangement joins TRBV3-1 (or the pseudogene TRBV3-2) to TRBJ2-4; D remains ambiguous. CDR1 and CDR2 (germline): LGHDT, YNNKEL (reference sequence). The CDR3 covers 15 residues. V gave up 4 bases and J gave up 0 bases, with 10 bases separating them. In DNA, the CDR3 is TGTGCCAGCAGCCCACTCCCTGTAGCCAAAAACATTCAGTACTTC. Residues: CASSPLPVAKNIQYF.

The V call is TRBV29-1, the J call TRBJ2-1, with TRBD2 as a possible D gene (5 bases). The CDR3 spans 13 residues. V lost 7 bases to trimming and J lost 1 base, with 11 bases between them. Germline lookup yields CDR1 SQVTM and CDR2 ANQGSEA. The CDR3 DNA reads as TGCAGCGCGGTACTAGATTCCTACAATGAGCAGTTCTTC. Amino acids: CSAVLDSYNEQFF.

The rearrangement uses TRBV12-5 and TRBJ1-1; D gene unclear. V gave up 5 bases and J gave up 0 bases, with 10 bases separating them. This CDR3 spans 14 amino acids. The V gene's germline CDR1 is LGHNT and CDR2 FRNRAP. DNA of the CDR3: TGTGCTAGTGGTCTGAATCTTATGAACACTGAAGCTTTCTTT. As protein: CASGLNLMNTEAFF.

The chain combines TRBV4-1 with TRBJ1-3; TRBD1 is a possible D gene (5 bases). This CDR3 contains 18 residues. CDR1 is MGHRA, CDR2 YSYEKL, per germline. Trimming took off 3 bases at V and 1 base at J, with 19 bases between the two ends. The CDR3 loop is CASSQLPGPLNSGNTIYF. DNA for the CDR3: TGCGCCAGCAGCCAGTTACCGGGACCGCTTAATTCTGGAAACACCATATATTTT.

V gene TRBV28 combines with J gene TRBJ2-7; D unclear. Germline V CDR1 and CDR2: MDHEN, SYDVKM. CDR3 length equals 18 residues. V lost 2 bases to trimming and J lost 2 bases, with 22 bases between them. CDR3 sequence reads: CASSLGLWPTALPYEQYF. CDR3 DNA sequence: TGTGCCAGCAGTTTAGGTTTGTGGCCGACCGCCCTCCCCTACGAGCAGTACTTC.

This chain joins TRBV9 and TRBJ1-2; D call uncertain. V was clipped by 5 bases and J by 5 bases, with 10 bases between them. This CDR3 has 12 amino acids. Germline CDR1 reads SGDLS; CDR2 reads YYNGEE. The CDR3 DNA sequence: TGTGCCAGCAGAGCGGCGGGGTATGGCTACACCTTC. Translated: CASRAAGYGYTF. Full variable domain (remainder filled in from reference TRBV9 and TRBJ1-2): DSGVTQTPKHLITATGQRVTLRCSPRSGDLSVYWYQQSLDQGLQFLIQYYNGEERAKGNILERFSAQQFPDLHSELNLSSLELGDSALYFCASRAAGYGYTFGSGTRLTVV.

The CDR3 DNA follows: TGTGCCAGTAGTCCCGAGACAGGGGGCTATGAGGCCCAGTACTTC. Translating it yields CASSPETGGYEAQYF. This chain connects TRBV19 to TRBJ2-5; TRBD1 aligns across 10 bases. V trimming: 5 bases; J trimming: 9 bases; junction bases outside the gene matches: 12. Germline V gene sequence: CDR1 LNHDA, CDR2 SQIVND (reference sequence). The CDR3 consists of 15 residues.

The gene calls are TRBV13 and TRBJ1-3; the D gene is possibly TRBD1 (6 bases). Trimming removed 4 bases at V and 2 bases at J, with 24 bases between. This CDR3 comprises 19 residues. Germline V gene data show CDR1 as PRHDT and CDR2 as FYEKMQ (reference sequence). The CDR3 here is CASSWRGGYLTGPGNTIYF. The CDR3 region has the DNA TGTGCCAGCAGCTGGCGGGGGGGGTATCTGACAGGCCCTGGAAACACCATATATTTT.

In DNA, the CDR3 is TGTGCCAGCAGCTTAGGACAGGGAAACACTGAAGCTTTCTTT. It encodes CASSLGQGNTEAFF. The chain links TRBV7-9 to TRBJ1-1; 7 bases fit TRBD1. Per germline, CDR1 SEHNR and CDR2 FQNEAQ (reference sequence). The CDR3 sequence is 14 residues long. V shed 1 base and J 2 bases; nucleotides not matched to a gene: 1.

This CDR3 reads CASSPSRASGELFF. The DNA of the CDR3 is TGTGCCAGCAGCCCGAGTCGGGCGAGCGGGGAGCTGTTTTTT. This sequence joins TRBV11-3 and TRBJ2-2; D is uncertain. The V gene's germline CDR1 is SGHNT and CDR2 YENEEA. V was shortened by 5 bases and J by 7 bases, with 14 bases between the two germline ends. The CDR3 loop spans 14 amino acids.

The chain joins TRBV14 to TRBJ1-6; a weak D match, TRBD1 (5 bases). The CDR3 runs 14 residues. V dropped 2 bases and J dropped 7 bases, with 9 bases sitting between them. Germline V gene sequence: CDR1 SGHDN, CDR2 FVKESK. The CDR3 is CASSQRGANSPLHF. The CDR3 nucleotides read TGTGCCAGCAGCCAACGAGGGGCAAATTCACCCCTCCACTTT.

This clone was detected once. The V gene is TRBV10-3, the J gene TRBJ2-7, with D unresolved. There are 15 residues in the CDR3. Trimming left V 0 bases short and J 1 base short, with 10 bases between. CDR1 is ENHRY and CDR2 is SYGVKD in the germline V gene. CDR3 residues: CAISESAIPSYEQYF. The CDR3 DNA reads as TGTGCCATCAGTGAGTCTGCGATCCCGTCCTACGAGCAGTACTTC.

The V gene is TRBV6-6, the J gene TRBJ2-1; D assignment may be TRBD1 or TRBD2 (5 bases each). The V and J ends lost 5 bases and 7 bases respectively, with 21 bases between them. Looked up from germline, CDR1 is MNHNY and CDR2 is SVGAGI (reference sequence). The CDR3 covers 16 residues. The DNA of the CDR3 is TGTGCCAGCAGTCCGGGACGTTTCCTCTTTGGGAATGAGCAGTTCTTC. Residues: CASSPGRFLFGNEQFF.

CDR3 DNA sequence: TGTGCCAGCAGCGCAACTAGCGGGAGGGCCAATGAGCAGTTCTTC. This encodes CASSATSGRANEQFF. This chain uses TRBV7-9 with TRBJ2-1; 13 bases fit TRBD2. Per the germline V gene, CDR1 is SEHNR and CDR2 is FQNEAQ (reference sequence). The V gene end was trimmed by 5 bases and the J gene end by 6 bases; junction bases not matched to a gene: 4. The length of the CDR3 is 15 residues.

The genes are TRBV20-1 and TRBJ2-5; the D gene could be TRBD1 or TRBD2 (6 bases each). The germline gives CDR1 DFQATT, CDR2 SNEGSKA (reference sequence). The germline V and J ends were trimmed by 6 bases and 5 bases, with 16 bases remaining between them. The CDR3 runs 13 residues. The CDR3 protein is CSASRGVRETQYF. CDR3 sequence (DNA): TGCAGTGCCAGTAGGGGGGTGAGGGAGACCCAGTACTTC.

This clone was observed once. The chain recombines TRBV7-6 with TRBJ1-2; no firm D call. V lost 1 base and J 2 bases, leaving 5 bases between the germline ends. CDR1 and CDR2 from the germline V gene are SGHVS and FNYEAQ. The CDR3 runs to 13 residues. The CDR3 DNA follows: TGTGCCAGCAGCTTAGAGCAGAACTATGGCTACACCTTC. As protein: CASSLEQNYGYTF.

This clone is a singleton in its sample. The V and J genes are TRBV4-1 and TRBJ2-3; D is uncertain. The CDR3 runs 15 residues. Trimming removed 0 bases at V and 3 bases at J, with 10 bases between. The germline V gene encodes CDR1 MGHRA and CDR2 YSYEKL. DNA for the CDR3: TGCGCCAGCAGCCAAGAAAGCGTGGGGACAGATACGCAGTATTTT. The encoded protein is CASSQESVGTDTQYF.